This TCR beta chain was profiled in a study of cytomegalovirus exposure and HLA in healthy donors. As for the study in general: As an earlier analysis found, roughly 180 million T cells yielded around 110 million unique TCR beta sequences. Study-wide points: Associated with cytomegalovirus, according to the listing, were approximately 160 TCR beta chains. One cluster of highly shared sequence variants probably arose as a sequencing artifact. TCR beta chain V- and J-gene trimming was linked, in a later analysis, to a missense variant in DCLRE1C.

The V and J ends lost 3 bases and 13 bases, in that order; junction bases with no gene match: 11. Germline values: CDR1 SGHDT, CDR2 YYEEEE. The CDR3 runs 16 residues. Details on this clone: What it binds is not known.

The PCR was carried out with 60 Vbeta primers and 13 Jbeta primers. Measured with immunoSEQ multiplex PCR; TCRdb has only the in-frame clones, and not every one. The table records around 190,000 clones, more than 65% of them present only once. This clonotype originated in a girl aged 2 to 9 in good health and CMV-seropositive. The sample was PBMCs. The chain is built from TRBV5-6 and TRBJ2-1, with 15 bases lining up with TRBD2. For the CDR3, the DNA is TGTGCCAGCAGCTCGACAGGACTAGCGGGAGGGAGGGATCAGTTCTTC. Translated: CASSSTGLAGGRDQFF.